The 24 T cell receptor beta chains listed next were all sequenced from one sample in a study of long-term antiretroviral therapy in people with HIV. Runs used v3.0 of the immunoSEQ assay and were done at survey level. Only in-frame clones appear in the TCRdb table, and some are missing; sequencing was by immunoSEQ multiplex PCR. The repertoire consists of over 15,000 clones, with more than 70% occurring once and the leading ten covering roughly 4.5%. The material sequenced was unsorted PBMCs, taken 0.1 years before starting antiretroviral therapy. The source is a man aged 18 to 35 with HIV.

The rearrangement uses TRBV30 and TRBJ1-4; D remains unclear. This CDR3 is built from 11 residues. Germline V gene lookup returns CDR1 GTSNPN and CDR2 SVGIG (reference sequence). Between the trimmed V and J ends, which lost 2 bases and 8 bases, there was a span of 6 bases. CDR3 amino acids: CAWSIREKLFF. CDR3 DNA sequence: TGTGCCTGGAGTATAAGGGAAAAACTGTTTTTT.

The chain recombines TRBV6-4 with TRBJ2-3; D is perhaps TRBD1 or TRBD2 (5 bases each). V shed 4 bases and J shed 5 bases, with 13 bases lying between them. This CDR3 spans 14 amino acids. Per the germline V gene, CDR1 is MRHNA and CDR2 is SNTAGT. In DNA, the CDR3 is TGTGCCAGCAGTGGCCTTTCGGGGCAAGATACGCAGTATTTT. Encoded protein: CASSGLSGQDTQYF.

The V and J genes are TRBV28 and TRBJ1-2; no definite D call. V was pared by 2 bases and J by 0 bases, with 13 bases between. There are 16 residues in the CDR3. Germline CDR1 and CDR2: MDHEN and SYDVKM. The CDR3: CASSLGGTAANYGYTF. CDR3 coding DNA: TGTGCCAGCAGTTTAGGCGGTACAGCTGCTAACTATGGCTACACCTTC.

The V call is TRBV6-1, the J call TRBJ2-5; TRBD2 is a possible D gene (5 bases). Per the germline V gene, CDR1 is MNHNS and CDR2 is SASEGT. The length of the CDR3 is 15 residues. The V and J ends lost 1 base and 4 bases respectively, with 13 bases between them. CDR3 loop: CASSEGSGLGETQYF. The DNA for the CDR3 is TGTGCCAGCAGTGAAGGTTCAGGACTGGGAGAGACCCAGTACTTC.

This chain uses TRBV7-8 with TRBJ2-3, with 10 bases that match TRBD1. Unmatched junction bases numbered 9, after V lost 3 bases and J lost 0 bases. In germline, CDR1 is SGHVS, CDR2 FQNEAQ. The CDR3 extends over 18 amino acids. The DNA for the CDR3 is TGTGCCAGCAGCTTCCCGGGACAGGGGAGCGATAGCACAGATACGCAGTATTTT. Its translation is CASSFPGQGSDSTDTQYF. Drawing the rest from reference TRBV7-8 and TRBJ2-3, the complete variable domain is GAGVSQSPRYKVAKRGQDVALRCDPISGHVSLFWYQQALGQGPEFLTYFQNEAQLDKSGLPSDRFFAERPEGSVSTLKIQRTQQEDSAVYLCASSFPGQGSDSTDTQYFGPGTRLTVL.

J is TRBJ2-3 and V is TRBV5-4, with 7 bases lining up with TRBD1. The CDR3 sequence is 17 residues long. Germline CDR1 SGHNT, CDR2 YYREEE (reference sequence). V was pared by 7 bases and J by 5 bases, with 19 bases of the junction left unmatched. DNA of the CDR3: TGTGCCAGCGGTCGGATAGGAGGACAGGCGGCGGGAGATACGCAGTATTTT. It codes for CASGRIGGQAAGDTQYF.

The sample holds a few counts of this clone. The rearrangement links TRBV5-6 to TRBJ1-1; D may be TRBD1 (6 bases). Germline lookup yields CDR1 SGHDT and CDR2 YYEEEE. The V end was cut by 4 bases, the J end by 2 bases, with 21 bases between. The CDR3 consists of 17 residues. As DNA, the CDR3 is TGTGCCAGCAGCGTATTAGGGACACAGATTTACAACACTGAAGCTTTCTTT. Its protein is CASSVLGTQIYNTEAFF.

In DNA, the CDR3 is TGTGCCAGCAGCTCGGTCGCAGCGAGGAACTACGAGCAGTACTTC. Translation: CASSSVAARNYEQYF. The V and J genes are TRBV7-9 and TRBJ2-7; D gene uncertain. Trimming took off 4 bases at V and 3 bases at J, with 16 bases between the two ends. The length of the CDR3 is 15 residues. Germline CDR1 reads SEHNR; CDR2 reads FQNEAQ (reference sequence).

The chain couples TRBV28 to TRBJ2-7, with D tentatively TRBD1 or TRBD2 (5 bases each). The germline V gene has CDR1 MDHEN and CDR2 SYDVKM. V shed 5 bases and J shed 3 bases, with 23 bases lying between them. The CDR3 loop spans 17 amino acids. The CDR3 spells CASSASLGAAPNYEQYF. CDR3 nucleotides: TGTGCCAGCAGTGCATCACTCGGGGCAGCTCCTAACTACGAGCAGTACTTC.

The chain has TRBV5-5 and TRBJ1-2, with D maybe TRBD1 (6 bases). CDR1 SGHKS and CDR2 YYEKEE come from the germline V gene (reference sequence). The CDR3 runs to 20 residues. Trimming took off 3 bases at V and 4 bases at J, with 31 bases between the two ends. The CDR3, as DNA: TGTGCCAGCAGCTGCCGCTCAATATGGTATTACGGGGGGCGCTTCTATGGCTACACCTTC. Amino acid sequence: CASSCRSIWYYGGRFYGYTF.

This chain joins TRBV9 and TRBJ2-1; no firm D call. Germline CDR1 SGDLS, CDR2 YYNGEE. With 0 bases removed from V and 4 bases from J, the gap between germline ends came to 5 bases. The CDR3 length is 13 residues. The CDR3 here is CASSVARYNEQFF. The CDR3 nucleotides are TGTGCCAGCAGCGTAGCCAGATACAATGAGCAGTTCTTC.

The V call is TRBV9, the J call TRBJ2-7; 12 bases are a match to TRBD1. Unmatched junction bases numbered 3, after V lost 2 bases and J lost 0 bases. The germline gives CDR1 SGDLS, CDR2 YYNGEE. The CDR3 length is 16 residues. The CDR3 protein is CASSVGTGGGSYEQYF. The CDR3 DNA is TGTGCCAGCAGCGTGGGGACAGGGGGCGGCTCCTACGAGCAGTACTTC.

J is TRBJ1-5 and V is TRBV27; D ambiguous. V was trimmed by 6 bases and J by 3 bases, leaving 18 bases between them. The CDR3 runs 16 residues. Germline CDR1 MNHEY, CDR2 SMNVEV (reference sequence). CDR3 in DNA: TGTGCCAGCAGCCCCAACGGTAGGCACTCCAATCAGCCCCAGCATTTT. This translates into CASSPNGRHSNQPQHF.

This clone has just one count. The CDR3 reads CSVARRGEPYNEQFF. CDR3 nucleotide sequence: TGCAGCGTTGCGAGGCGGGGGGAACCCTACAATGAGCAGTTCTTC. The gene calls are TRBV29-1 and TRBJ2-1, with 8 bases matching TRBD2. Per germline, CDR1 SQVTM and CDR2 ANQGSEA. V lost 4 bases and J lost 2; bases outside the gene matches: 7. The CDR3 is 15 amino acids.

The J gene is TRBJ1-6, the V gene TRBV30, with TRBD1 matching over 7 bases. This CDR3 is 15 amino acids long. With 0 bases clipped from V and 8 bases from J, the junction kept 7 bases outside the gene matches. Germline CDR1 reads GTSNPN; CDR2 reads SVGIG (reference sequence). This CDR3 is CAWSVTTGIDSPLHF. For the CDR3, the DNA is TGTGCCTGGAGTGTAACGACAGGGATAGATTCACCCCTCCACTTT.

The CDR3 region is CAWSVLVKGQGFNYGYTF. The CDR3 nucleotides are TGTGCCTGGAGTGTACTAGTTAAGGGACAGGGCTTTAACTATGGCTACACCTTC. V is TRBV30 and J is TRBJ1-2; the match to TRBD1 covers 9 bases. V shed 0 bases, J shed 1 base, and the junction held 12 bases outside the gene matches. This CDR3 region has 18 residues. CDR1 is GTSNPN, CDR2 SVGIG, per germline (reference sequence).

CDR3 nucleotide sequence: TGTGCCAGCAGTTTCCCCAGGCCCCGGGACAGGGGGCGAAATGAGCAGTTCTTC. It yields the protein CASSFPRPRDRGRNEQFF. The V call is TRBV28, the J call TRBJ2-1, with 12 nucleotides matching TRBD1. Trimming at V came to 3 bases and at J to 7 bases, leaving 13 bases not matched to a gene. Per the germline V gene, CDR1 is MDHEN and CDR2 is SYDVKM. The CDR3 spans 18 residues. Using reference TRBV28 and TRBJ2-1 for the parts outside the CDR3, the full variable domain is DVKVTQSSRYLVKRTGEKVFLECVQDMDHENMFWYRQDPGLGLRLIYFSYDVKMKEKGDIPEGYSVSREKKERFSLILESASTNQTSMYLCASSFPRPRDRGRNEQFFGPGTRLTVL.

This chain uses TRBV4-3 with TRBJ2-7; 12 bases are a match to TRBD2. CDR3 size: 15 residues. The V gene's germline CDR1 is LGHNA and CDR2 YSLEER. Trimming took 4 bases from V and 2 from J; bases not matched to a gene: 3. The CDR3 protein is CASSPGLAGPYEQYF. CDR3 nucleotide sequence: TGCGCCAGCAGCCCCGGACTAGCGGGACCCTACGAGCAGTACTTC.

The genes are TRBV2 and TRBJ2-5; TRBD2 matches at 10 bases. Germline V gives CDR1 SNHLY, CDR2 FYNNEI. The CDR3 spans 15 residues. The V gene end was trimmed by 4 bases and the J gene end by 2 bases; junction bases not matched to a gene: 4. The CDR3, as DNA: TGTGCCAGCAGTGGGACTAGCGGCTATCAAGAGACCCAGTACTTC. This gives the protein CASSGTSGYQETQYF.

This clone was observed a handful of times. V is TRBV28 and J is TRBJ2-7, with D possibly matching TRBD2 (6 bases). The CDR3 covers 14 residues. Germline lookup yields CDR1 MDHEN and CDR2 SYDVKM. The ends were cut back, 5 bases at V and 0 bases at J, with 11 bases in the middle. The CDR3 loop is CASSTAGDSYEQYF. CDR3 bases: TGTGCCAGCAGTACAGCGGGCGACTCCTACGAGCAGTACTTC.

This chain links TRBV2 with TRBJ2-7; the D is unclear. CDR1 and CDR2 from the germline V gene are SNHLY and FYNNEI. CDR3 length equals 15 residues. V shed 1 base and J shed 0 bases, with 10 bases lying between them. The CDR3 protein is CASSEVRKFSYEQYF. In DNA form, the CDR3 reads TGTGCCAGCAGTGAAGTTCGGAAATTCTCCTACGAGCAGTACTTC.

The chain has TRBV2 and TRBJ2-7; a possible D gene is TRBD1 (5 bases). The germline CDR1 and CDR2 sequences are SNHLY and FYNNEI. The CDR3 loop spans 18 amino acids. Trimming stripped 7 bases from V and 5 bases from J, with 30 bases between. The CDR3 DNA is TGTGCCAGCAATCCGACATGGGGCCTCTTGTCGCGCCTCAACGAGCAGTACTTC. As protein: CASNPTWGLLSRLNEQYF.

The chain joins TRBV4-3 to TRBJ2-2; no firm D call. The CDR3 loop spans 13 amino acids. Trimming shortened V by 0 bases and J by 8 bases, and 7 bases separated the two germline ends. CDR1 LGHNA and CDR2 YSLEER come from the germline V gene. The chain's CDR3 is CASSQDPSGELFF. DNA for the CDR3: TGCGCCAGCAGCCAAGATCCCTCGGGGGAGCTGTTTTTT.

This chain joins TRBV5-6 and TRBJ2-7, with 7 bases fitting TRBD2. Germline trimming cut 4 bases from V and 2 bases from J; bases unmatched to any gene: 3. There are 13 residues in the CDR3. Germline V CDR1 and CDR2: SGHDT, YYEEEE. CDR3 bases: TGTGCCAGCAGCCTAGCGGTTACCTACGAGCAGTACTTC. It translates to CASSLAVTYEQYF.